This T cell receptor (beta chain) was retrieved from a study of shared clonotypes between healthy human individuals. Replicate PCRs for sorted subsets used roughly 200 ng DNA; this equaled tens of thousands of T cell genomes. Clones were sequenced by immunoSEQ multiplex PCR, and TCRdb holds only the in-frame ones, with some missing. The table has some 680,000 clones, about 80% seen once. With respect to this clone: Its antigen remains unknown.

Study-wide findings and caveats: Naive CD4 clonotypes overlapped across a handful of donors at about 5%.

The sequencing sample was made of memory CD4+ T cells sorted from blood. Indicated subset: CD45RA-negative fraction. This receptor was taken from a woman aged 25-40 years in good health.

CDR3 in DNA: TGTGCCAGCAGGGCCTCCGTGTTGGCTGAAGCTTTCTTT. It encodes CASRASVLAEAFF. V is TRBV2 and J is TRBJ1-1, with no clear D. This CDR3 region has 13 residues. V dropped 6 bases and J dropped 6 bases, with 14 bases sitting between them. Germline CDR1 and CDR2: SNHLY and FYNNEI.